What follows is one T cell receptor (beta chain) and its context. The data derive from a study of cytomegalovirus exposure and HLA in healthy donors. The PCR contained 60 Vbeta and 13 Jbeta primers. TCRdb's copy holds only in-frame clones and misses some; the assay was immunoSEQ multiplex PCR. The sample holds about 140,000 clones; 73% are singletons and the top ten take 1.3%. CDR3 size: 16 residues. The germline V and J ends were trimmed by 0 bases and 5 bases, with 11 bases remaining between them. CDR1 is MNHEY and CDR2 is SVGAGI in the germline V gene. The sequence was collected from a woman in her thirties or forties in good health and CMV-seronegative. The sequenced material came from PBMCs. This chain joins TRBV6-5 and TRBJ1-6; D remains ambiguous. CDR3 sequence reads: CASSYSSGIDNSPLHF. CDR3 DNA sequence: TGTGCCAGCAGTTACTCGTCCGGTATCGATAATTCACCCCTCCACTTT.